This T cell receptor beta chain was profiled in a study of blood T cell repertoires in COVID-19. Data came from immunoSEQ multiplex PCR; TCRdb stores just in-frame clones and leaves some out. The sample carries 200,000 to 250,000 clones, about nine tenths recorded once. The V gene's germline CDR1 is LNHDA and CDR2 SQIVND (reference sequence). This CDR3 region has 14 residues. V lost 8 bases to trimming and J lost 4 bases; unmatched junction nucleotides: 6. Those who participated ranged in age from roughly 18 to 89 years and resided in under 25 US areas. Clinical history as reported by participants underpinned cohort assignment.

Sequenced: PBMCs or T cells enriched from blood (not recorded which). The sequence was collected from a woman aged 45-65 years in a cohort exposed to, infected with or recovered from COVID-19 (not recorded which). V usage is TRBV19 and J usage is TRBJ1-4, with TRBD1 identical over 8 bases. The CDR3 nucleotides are TGTGCCAGTGGGAGTGACAGGGGTAATGAAAAACTGTTTTTT. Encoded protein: CASGSDRGNEKLFF.